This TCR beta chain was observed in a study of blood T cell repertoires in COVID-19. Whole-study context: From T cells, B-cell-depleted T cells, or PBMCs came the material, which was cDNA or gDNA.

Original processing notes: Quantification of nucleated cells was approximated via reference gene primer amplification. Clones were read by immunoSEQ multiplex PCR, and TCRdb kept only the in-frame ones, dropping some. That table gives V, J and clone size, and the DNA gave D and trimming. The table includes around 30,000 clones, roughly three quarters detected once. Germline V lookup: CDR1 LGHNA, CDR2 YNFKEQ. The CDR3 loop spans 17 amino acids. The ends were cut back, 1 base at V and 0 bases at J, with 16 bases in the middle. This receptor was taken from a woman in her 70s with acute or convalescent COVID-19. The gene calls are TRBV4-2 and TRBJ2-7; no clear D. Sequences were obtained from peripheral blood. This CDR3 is CASSQVGDTQPSYEQYF. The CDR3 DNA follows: TGTGCCAGCAGCCAAGTCGGCGACACACAACCCTCCTACGAGCAGTACTTC.